One sample yielded the 17 T cell receptor beta chains listed below, sequenced in a study of blood T cell repertoires in COVID-19. Libraries were prepared by immunoSEQ multiplex PCR; TCRdb keeps only in-frame clonotypes and omits some of them. The sample holds about 260,000 clones; just under 90% are singletons and the top ten take approximately 4%. Source material: PBMCs or T cells enriched from blood (not recorded which). The origin of the receptors is a woman aged 25 to 39 with acute COVID-19.

The chain uses TRBV19 and TRBJ2-5; the match to TRBD2 covers 15 bases. V lost 4 bases and J lost 5; bases outside the gene matches: 5. The CDR3 consists of 16 residues. CDR1 and CDR2 from the germline V gene are LNHDA and SQIVND (reference sequence). The CDR3 bases are TGTGCCAGTAGTAGAGCCGGGACTAGCGGGAGGGAGACCCAGTACTTC. Protein sequence: CASSRAGTSGRETQYF. Full variable domain (outside the CDR3, taken from reference TRBV19 and TRBJ2-5): DGGITQSPKYLFRKEGQNVTLSCEQNLNHDAMYWYRQDPGQGLRLIYYSQIVNDFQKGDIAEGYSVSREKKESFPLTVTSAQKNPTAFYLCASSRAGTSGRETQYFGPGTRLLVL.

The V gene is TRBV9, the J gene TRBJ2-1; 7 positions agree with TRBD1. CDR3 length: 16 amino acids. Germline V gives CDR1 SGDLS, CDR2 YYNGEE. Losses at the gene ends were 4 bases for V and 7 bases for J; bases not matched to a gene: 14. This CDR3 reads CASSMRQGTGLNEQFF. In nucleotides, the CDR3 is TGTGCCAGCAGCATGAGACAGGGAACGGGGTTAAATGAGCAGTTCTTC.

In its sample, this clone was seen a few times. The gene calls are TRBV29-1 and TRBJ2-7, with 11 nucleotides matching TRBD2. In germline, CDR1 is SQVTM, CDR2 ANQGSEA. This CDR3 is built from 15 residues. With V trimmed by 4 bases and J by 2 bases, 7 bases remained unmatched. The CDR3: CSVVTGLADTYEQYF. The CDR3 DNA reads as TGCAGCGTTGTCACGGGACTAGCGGACACCTACGAGCAGTACTTC.

The chain combines TRBV7-8 with TRBJ2-3, with D uncertain. This CDR3 has 14 amino acids. The germline V gene has CDR1 SGHVS and CDR2 FQNEAQ. Deletions cut 1 base from V and 3 bases from J, with 8 bases between. The CDR3 nucleotides read TGTGCCAGCAGCTTAGGTAGACTTACAGATACGCAGTATTTT. Protein sequence: CASSLGRLTDTQYF.

This rearrangement joins TRBV13 to TRBJ2-7, with D possibly TRBD1 on 6 matching bases. Trimming removed 4 bases from V and 0 bases from J, with 10 bases in between. This CDR3 contains 14 residues. CDR1 PRHDT and CDR2 FYEKMQ come from the germline V gene (reference sequence). The CDR3 spells CASSSEGVSYEQYF. The CDR3 coding sequence is TGTGCCAGCAGCTCAGAGGGGGTCTCCTACGAGCAGTACTTC.

The rearrangement joins TRBV9 to TRBJ2-3; 14 bases fit TRBD2. The CDR3 extends over 19 amino acids. Germline V CDR1 and CDR2: SGDLS, YYNGEE. The junction had 18 bases not matched to a gene; V was cut back by 3 bases and J by 9 bases. CDR3 DNA sequence: TGTGCCAGCAGCGATGCTCCGGGACTAGCGGGAGTCCGGGTGATCACGCAGTATTTT. Translating gives CASSDAPGLAGVRVITQYF.

The CDR3 region has the DNA TGTGCCAGCAGAAGTGGGGCGGGAGGGGGGTACGAGCAGTACTTC. Translated: CASRSGAGGGYEQYF. The rearrangement uses TRBV28 and TRBJ2-7, with 9 bases fitting TRBD2. This CDR3 is built from 15 residues. V was clipped by 6 bases and J by 4 bases; unmatched bases: 10. CDR1 MDHEN and CDR2 SYDVKM come from the germline V gene.

The chain couples TRBV10-3 to TRBJ2-1; 9 bases align to TRBD1. The CDR3 contains 14 residues. The germline gives CDR1 ENHRY, CDR2 SYGVKD. After removal of 4 bases from V and 6 bases from J, the junction contained 4 bases not matched to a gene. The CDR3 region is CAISAGQGINEQFF. CDR3 nucleotide sequence: TGTGCCATCAGTGCGGGACAGGGTATCAATGAGCAGTTCTTC.

V and J are TRBV5-8 and TRBJ2-5; D possibly corresponds to TRBD2 (5 bases). Germline loops: CDR1 SGHTS, CDR2 YDEGEE. The CDR3 spans 16 residues. The ends were cut back, 0 bases at V and 5 bases at J, with 17 bases in the middle. The CDR3, as DNA: TGTGCCAGCAGCTTGGTAAGAGGGCCCGAGGTCGAGACCCAGTACTTC. This translates into CASSLVRGPEVETQYF. Full variable domain (remainder filled in from reference TRBV5-8 and TRBJ2-5): EAGVTQSPTHLIKTRGQQATLRCSPISGHTSVYWYQQALGLGLQFLLWYDEGEERNRGNFPPRFSGRQFPNYSSELNVNALELEDSALYLCASSLVRGPEVETQYFGPGTRLLVL.

The rearrangement uses TRBV20-1 and TRBJ1-4; 9 bases map to TRBD1. The ends lost 3 bases at V and 6 bases at J; junction bases unmatched: 5. Germline V gene sequence: CDR1 DFQATT, CDR2 SNEGSKA (reference sequence). The CDR3 runs 14 residues. CDR3 region: CSASHRGRDEKLFF. The CDR3 bases are TGCAGTGCTAGTCACAGGGGGCGTGATGAAAAACTGTTTTTT.

V is TRBV6-1 and J is TRBJ2-7, with TRBD1 matching 12 bases. Germline V gives CDR1 MNHNS, CDR2 SASEGT. V was pared by 5 bases and J by 5 bases, with 7 bases of the junction left unmatched. The CDR3 contains 15 residues. The chain's CDR3 is CASSSPGQGADEQYF. CDR3 nucleotides: TGTGCCAGCAGTTCTCCGGGACAGGGGGCAGACGAGCAGTACTTC.

This clone has just one count. The V gene is TRBV18, the J gene TRBJ2-3; 12 bases are shared with TRBD2. The germline CDR1 and CDR2 sequences are KGHSH and LQKENI. Germline trimming cut 6 bases from V and 1 base from J; bases unmatched to any gene: 14. The CDR3 extends over 19 amino acids. DNA for the CDR3: TGTGCCAGCTCGCAATCGCCGGGACTAGCGGGCCCAGGCACAGATACGCAGTATTTT. Protein: CASSQSPGLAGPGTDTQYF. Full variable domain (outside the CDR3, taken from reference TRBV18 and TRBJ2-3): NAGVMQNPRHLVRRRGQEARLRCSPMKGHSHVYWYRQLPEEGLKFMVYLQKENIIDESGMPKERFSAEFPKEGPSILRIQQVVRGDSAAYFCASSQSPGLAGPGTDTQYFGPGTRLTVL.

This clone came up once. The chain links TRBV11-2 to TRBJ1-2; the D is unclear. Germline CDR1 reads SGHAT; CDR2 reads FQNNGV. This CDR3 is built from 13 residues. V gave up 0 bases and J gave up 7 bases, with 9 bases separating them. The CDR3 DNA is TGTGCCAGCAGCTTAGATTTGGGAGGTGGCTACACCTTC. Translation gives CASSLDLGGGYTF.

This CDR3 is CASSYGKTAGTEAFF. The DNA for the CDR3 is TGTGCCAGCAGTTACGGCAAAACAGCGGGCACTGAAGCTTTCTTT. The chain joins TRBV6-5 to TRBJ1-1; no clear D gene. V was cut by 2 bases and J by 4 bases, with 14 bases left in between. The CDR3 has 15 amino acids. CDR1 is MNHEY and CDR2 is SVGAGI in the germline V gene.

The CDR3 DNA reads TGTGCCAGCAGTTACTTAGTCGGGGAAGCTTTCTTT. Residues: CASSYLVGEAFF. This rearrangement joins TRBV6-2 or TRBV6-3 to TRBJ1-1, with D hard to call. Germline V gene data show CDR1 as MNHEY and CDR2 as SVGEGT. V shed 1 base and J shed 8 bases, with 8 bases lying between them. The CDR3 has 12 amino acids.

V is TRBV27 and J is TRBJ2-7; TRBD2 matches 9 bases. This CDR3 has 15 amino acids. V was pared by 2 bases and J by 2 bases, with 4 bases of the junction left unmatched. The V gene's germline CDR1 is MNHEY and CDR2 SMNVEV (reference sequence). The CDR3 region is CASSLGLAGPYEQYF. CDR3 coding DNA: TGTGCCAGCAGTTTAGGGCTAGCGGGACCCTACGAGCAGTACTTC.

V gene TRBV10-1 combines with J gene TRBJ2-3; 7 nucleotides match TRBD2. The V gene end was trimmed by 8 bases and the J gene end by 8 bases; junction bases not matched to a gene: 13. The CDR3 runs to 14 residues. Germline values: CDR1 WNHNN, CDR2 SYGVQD (reference sequence). CDR3 coding DNA: TGCGCCAGCCAAACCGGGACTATGGAGGGTACGCAGTATTTT. Its protein product is CASQTGTMEGTQYF.